This T cell receptor (beta chain) was observed in a study of metastatic and nonmetastatic thyroid tumors. Study-wide context: Peripheral blood and tumor or nodule samples from malignant and benign thyroid patients were compared. Study-wide results and caveats: Relative to benign nodules, malignant thyroid tumors were reportedly characterized by significantly elevated TCR beta diversity in blood and tumor.

TCRdb re-processed the PCR reads through MiXCR. Among around 6,600 clones listed, about 30% were seen once. The germline V gene has CDR1 MNHEY and CDR2 SMNVEV (reference sequence). Trimming cost V 2 bases and J 1 base; bases outside gene matches: 2. CDR3 length: 15 residues. No patient had received any treatment before thyroid surgery. Relative to its sample, this clone is large (0.1 to 1%). What it binds is not known. The material sequenced was adjacent normal tissue. The V gene is TRBV27, the J gene TRBJ1-1; 9 bases match TRBD1. This receptor was identified in a male donor with papillary thyroid cancer or a benign thyroid nodule (not recorded which). Some clones in this sample may be carry-over from other donors' samples. CDR3 loop: CASSLPGQGNTEAFF. CDR3 coding DNA: TGTGCCAGCAGTTTACCGGGACAGGGGAACACTGAAGCTTTCTTT.